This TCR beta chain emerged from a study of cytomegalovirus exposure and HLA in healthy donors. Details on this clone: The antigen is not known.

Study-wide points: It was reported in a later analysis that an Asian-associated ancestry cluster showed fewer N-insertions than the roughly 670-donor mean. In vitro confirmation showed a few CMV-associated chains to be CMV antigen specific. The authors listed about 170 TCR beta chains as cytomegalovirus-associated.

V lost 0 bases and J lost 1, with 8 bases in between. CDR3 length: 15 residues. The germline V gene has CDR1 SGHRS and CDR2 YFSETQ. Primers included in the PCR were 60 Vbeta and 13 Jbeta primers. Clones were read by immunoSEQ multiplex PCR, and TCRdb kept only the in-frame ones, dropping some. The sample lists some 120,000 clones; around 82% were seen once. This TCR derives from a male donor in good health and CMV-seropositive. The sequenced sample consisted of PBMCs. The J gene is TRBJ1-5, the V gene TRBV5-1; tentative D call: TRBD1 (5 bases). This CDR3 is CASSLEPGSNQPQHF. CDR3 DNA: TGCGCCAGCAGCTTGGAGCCAGGGAGCAATCAGCCCCAGCATTTT.